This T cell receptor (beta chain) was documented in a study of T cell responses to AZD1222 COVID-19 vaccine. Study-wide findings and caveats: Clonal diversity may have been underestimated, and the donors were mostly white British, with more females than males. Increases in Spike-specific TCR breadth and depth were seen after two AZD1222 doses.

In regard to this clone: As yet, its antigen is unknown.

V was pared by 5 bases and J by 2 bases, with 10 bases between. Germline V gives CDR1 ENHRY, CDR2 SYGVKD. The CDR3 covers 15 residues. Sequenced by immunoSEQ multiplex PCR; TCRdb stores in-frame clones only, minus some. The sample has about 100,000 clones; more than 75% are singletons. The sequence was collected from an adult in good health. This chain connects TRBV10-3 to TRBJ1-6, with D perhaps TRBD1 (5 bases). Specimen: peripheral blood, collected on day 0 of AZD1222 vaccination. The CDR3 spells CAISWGAAYNSPLHF. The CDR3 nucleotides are TGTGCCATCAGTTGGGGCGCTGCCTATAATTCACCCCTCCACTTT.